This T cell receptor beta chain was profiled in a study of blood T cell repertoires in COVID-19. Study as a whole: Whether acute or convalescent, the COVID-19 samples came from the United States, Italy and Spain.

This clone was seen more than once but under ten times. Germline loops: CDR1 KGHDR, CDR2 SFDVKD. V shed 5 bases and J shed 4 bases, with 11 bases lying between them. The CDR3 length is 14 residues. Generated by immunoSEQ multiplex PCR, the TCRdb table keeps only in-frame clones and is missing some. The sample records more than 300,000 clones, 75% to 90% being singletons. Recruited during active infection, patients (from Seattle) were subsequently followed longitudinally. The TCR originated in a woman aged 50 to 60 with COVID-19, enrolled during active disease. The sequenced sample was peripheral blood. V and J are TRBV24-1 and TRBJ2-1, with D perhaps matching TRBD2 (5 bases). This CDR3 reads CATSVSGRYNEQFF. CDR3 sequence (DNA): TGTGCCACCAGTGTCAGCGGCCGATACAATGAGCAGTTCTTC.